A single count supports the clone carrying this T cell receptor beta chain. This entry belongs to a study of blood T cell repertoires in COVID-19. Looking at the study overall: Donors in the United States, Italy and Spain gave samples during acute or convalescent COVID-19. The cDNA or gDNA used as material had been derived from T cells, B-cell-depleted T cells, or PBMCs.

As handled by the study authors: For nucleated cells, counts were estimated from reference gene primer amplification. The method was immunoSEQ multiplex PCR; TCRdb's version includes in-frame clones alone and lacks a portion of them. The V and J calls and clone size are taken from that table; D and trimming were inferred from the DNA. Of 200,000 to 250,000 clones listed, less than 85% were seen once; the top ten hold approximately 7.2%. The J segment lost 4 bases and the V segment lost 9 bases, leaving 10 bases of the junction unmatched. The CDR3 loop spans 14 amino acids. Germline values: CDR1 SNHLY, CDR2 FYNNEI.

The sample comprised peripheral blood. This clonotype was obtained from a woman in her seventies with acute or convalescent COVID-19. The V gene is TRBV2, the J gene TRBJ2-5, with 8 nucleotides matching TRBD2. CDR3 bases: TGTGCCAGTCAAACAACTAGCGGAAGAGAGACCCAGTACTTC. Protein: CASQTTSGRETQYF.